The source of this T cell receptor beta chain is a study of Graves' ophthalmopathy and Graves' hyperthyroidism. This clonotype was picked up a small number of times. The authors amplified TCR beta CDR3 regions, and they did so from RNA transcripts for repertoire sequencing. RT-PCR in the first round used HTBI primers; a second-round multiplex PCR followed. One entry per CDR3 protein, called by TCRdb with MiXCR from the multiplex PCR reads. The data contain a few hundred thousand distinct CDR3 sequences, 20% to 25% of them singletons. This sequence was found in a woman aged 18 to 35 with stable Graves' hyperthyroidism. Sequencing was carried out using peripheral blood.

CDR3 coding DNA: TGCGCCAGCAGCTTGGCGGCTACAGCCCAGACCCAGTACTTC. Its protein product is CASSLAATAQTQYF. This sequence joins TRBV5-1 and TRBJ2-5; D is uncertain. Deletions cut 0 bases from V and 6 bases from J, with 12 bases between. The CDR3 runs to 14 residues. The germline CDR1 and CDR2 sequences are SGHRS and YFSETQ.